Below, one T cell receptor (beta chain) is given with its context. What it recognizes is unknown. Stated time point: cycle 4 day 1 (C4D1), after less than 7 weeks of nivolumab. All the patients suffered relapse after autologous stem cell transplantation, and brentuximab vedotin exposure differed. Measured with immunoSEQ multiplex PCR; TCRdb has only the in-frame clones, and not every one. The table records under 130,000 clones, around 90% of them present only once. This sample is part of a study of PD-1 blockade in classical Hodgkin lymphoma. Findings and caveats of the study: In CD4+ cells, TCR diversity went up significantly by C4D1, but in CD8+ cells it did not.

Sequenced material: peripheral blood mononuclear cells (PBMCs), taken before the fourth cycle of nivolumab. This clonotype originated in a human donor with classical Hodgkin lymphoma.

This chain's CDR3 is CASSQLGQASYEQYF. The CDR3 DNA sequence: TGCGCCAGCAGCCAACTTGGACAGGCCTCCTACGAGCAGTACTTC. V is TRBV4-1 and J is TRBJ2-7, with 7 bases lining up with TRBD1. This CDR3 region has 15 residues. The ends lost 2 bases at V and 0 bases at J; junction bases unmatched: 4. CDR1 MGHRA and CDR2 YSYEKL come from the germline V gene.